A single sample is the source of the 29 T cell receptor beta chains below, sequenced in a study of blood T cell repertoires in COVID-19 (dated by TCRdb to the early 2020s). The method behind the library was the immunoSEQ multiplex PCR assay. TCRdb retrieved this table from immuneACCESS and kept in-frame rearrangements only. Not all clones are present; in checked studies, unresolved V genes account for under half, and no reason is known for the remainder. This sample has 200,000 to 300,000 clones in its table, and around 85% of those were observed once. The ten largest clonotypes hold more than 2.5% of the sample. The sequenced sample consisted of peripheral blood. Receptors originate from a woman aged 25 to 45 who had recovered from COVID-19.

This CDR3 reads CASSQVQGKYNEQFF. CDR3 nucleotide sequence: TGTGCCAGCAGCCAAGTCCAGGGGAAGTACAATGAGCAGTTCTTC. The rearrangement joins TRBV3-1 (or the pseudogene TRBV3-2) to TRBJ2-1, with D perhaps TRBD1 (6 bases). Germline CDR1 is LGHDT and CDR2 is YNNKEL (reference sequence). The CDR3 is made up of 15 amino acids. V was pared by 1 base and J by 4 bases, with 11 bases between.

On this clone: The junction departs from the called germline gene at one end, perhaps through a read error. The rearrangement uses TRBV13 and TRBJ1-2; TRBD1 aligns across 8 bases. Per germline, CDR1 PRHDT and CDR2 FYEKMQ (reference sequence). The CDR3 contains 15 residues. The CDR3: CASSIGQGVSYGYTF. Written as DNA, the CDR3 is TGTGCCAGCAGCATAGGACAGGGTGTATCCTATGGCTACACCTTC.

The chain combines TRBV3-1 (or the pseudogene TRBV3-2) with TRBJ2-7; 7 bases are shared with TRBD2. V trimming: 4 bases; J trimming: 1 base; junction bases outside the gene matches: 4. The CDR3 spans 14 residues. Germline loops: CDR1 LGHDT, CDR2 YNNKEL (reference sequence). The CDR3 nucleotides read TGTGCCAGCAGCCGAGGGGACTATTCCTACGAGCAGTACTTC. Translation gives CASSRGDYSYEQYF.

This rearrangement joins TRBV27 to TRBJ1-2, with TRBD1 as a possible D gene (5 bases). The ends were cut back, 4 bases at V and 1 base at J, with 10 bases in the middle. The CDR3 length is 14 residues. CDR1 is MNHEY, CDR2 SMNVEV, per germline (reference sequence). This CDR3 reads CASSSHRRNYGYTF. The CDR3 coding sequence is TGTGCCAGCAGTTCCCACAGGCGTAACTATGGCTACACCTTC.

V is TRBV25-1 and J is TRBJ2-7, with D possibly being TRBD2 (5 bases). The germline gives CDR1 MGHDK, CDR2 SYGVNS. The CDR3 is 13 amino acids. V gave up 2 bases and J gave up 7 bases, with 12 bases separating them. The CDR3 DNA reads TGTGCCAGCAGTGAAAGGGAGAGTTGGGAGCAGTACTTC. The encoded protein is CASSERESWEQYF.

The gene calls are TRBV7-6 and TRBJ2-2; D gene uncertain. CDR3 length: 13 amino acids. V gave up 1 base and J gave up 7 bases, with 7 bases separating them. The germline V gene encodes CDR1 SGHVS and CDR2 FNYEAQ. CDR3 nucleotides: TGTGCCAGCAGCTTAGTGCAGGACGGGGAGCTGTTTTTT. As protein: CASSLVQDGELFF.

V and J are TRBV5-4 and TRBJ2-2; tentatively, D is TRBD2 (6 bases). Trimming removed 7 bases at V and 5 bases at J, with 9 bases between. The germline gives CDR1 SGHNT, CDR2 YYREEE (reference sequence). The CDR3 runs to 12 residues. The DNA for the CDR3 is TGTGCCAGCGGGGGGAAAACCGGGGAGCTGTTTTTT. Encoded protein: CASGGKTGELFF. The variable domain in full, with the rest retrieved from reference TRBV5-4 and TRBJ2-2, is ETGVTQSPTHLIKTRGQQVTLRCSSQSGHNTVSWYQQALGQGPQFIFQYYREEENGRGNFPPRFSGLQFPNYSSELNVNALELDDSALYLCASGGKTGELFFGEGSRLTVL.

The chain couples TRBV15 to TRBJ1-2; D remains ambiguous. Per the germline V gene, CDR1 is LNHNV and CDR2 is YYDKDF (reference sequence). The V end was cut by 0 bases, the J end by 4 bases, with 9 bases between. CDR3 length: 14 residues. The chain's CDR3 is CATSRDTGSYGYTF. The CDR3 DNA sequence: TGTGCCACCAGCAGAGACACGGGTAGCTATGGCTACACCTTC.

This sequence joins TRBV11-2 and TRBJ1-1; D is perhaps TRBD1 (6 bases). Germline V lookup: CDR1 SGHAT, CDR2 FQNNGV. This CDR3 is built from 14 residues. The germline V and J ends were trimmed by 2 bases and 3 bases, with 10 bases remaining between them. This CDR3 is CASSLYRDDTEAFF. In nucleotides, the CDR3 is TGTGCCAGCAGCTTATACAGGGATGACACTGAAGCTTTCTTT.

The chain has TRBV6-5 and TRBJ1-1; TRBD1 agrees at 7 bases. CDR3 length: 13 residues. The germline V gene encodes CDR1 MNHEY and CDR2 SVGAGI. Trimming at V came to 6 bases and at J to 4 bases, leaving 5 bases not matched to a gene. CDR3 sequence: CASRPGGFTEAFF. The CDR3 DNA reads TGTGCCAGCAGACCAGGGGGATTCACTGAAGCTTTCTTT.

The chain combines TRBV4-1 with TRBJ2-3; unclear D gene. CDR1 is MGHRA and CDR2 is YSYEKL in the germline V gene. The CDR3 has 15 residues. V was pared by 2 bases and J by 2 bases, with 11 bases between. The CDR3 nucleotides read TGCGCCAGCAGCCAACGCGGCTCCATCACAGATACGCAGTATTTT. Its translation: CASSQRGSITDTQYF.

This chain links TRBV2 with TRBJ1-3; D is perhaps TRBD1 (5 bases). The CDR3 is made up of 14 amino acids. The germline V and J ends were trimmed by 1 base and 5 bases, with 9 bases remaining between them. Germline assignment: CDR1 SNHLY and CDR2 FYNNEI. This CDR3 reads CASSEVTGRNTIYF. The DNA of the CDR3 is TGTGCCAGCAGTGAAGTAACAGGTAGAAACACCATATATTTT.

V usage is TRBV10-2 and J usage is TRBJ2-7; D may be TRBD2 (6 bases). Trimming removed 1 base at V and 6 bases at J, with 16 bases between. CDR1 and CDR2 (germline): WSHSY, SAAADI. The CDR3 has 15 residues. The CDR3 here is CASSEWALGLGEQYF. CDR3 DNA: TGCGCCAGCAGTGAGTGGGCTCTGGGACTCGGCGAGCAGTACTTC.

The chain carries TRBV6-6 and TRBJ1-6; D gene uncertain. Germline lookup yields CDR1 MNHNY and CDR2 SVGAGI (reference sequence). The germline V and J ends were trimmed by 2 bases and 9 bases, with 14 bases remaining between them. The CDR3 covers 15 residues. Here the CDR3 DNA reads TGTGCCAGCAGTTACATGGCCGCCCTTGGTTCACCCCTCCACTTT. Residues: CASSYMAALGSPLHF.

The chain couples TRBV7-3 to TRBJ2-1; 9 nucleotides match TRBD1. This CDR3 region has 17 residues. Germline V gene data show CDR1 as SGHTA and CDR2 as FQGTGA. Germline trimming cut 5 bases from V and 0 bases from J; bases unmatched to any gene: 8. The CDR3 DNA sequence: TGTGCCAGCAGCCCAACCGGGACAGGGAGCTCCTACAATGAGCAGTTCTTC. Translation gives CASSPTGTGSSYNEQFF.

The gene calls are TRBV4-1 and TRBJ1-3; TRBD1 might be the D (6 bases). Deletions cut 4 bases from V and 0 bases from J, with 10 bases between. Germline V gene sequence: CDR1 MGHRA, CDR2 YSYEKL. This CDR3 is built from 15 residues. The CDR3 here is CASSPLQGSGNTIYF. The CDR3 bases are TGCGCCAGCAGCCCCTTACAGGGCTCTGGAAACACCATATATTTT.

CDR3 loop: CASSLASYRSIGNEQFF. The CDR3 DNA reads TGTGCCAGCAGCTTGGCTAGCTATCGATCTATTGGGAATGAGCAGTTCTTC. This rearrangement joins TRBV5-6 to TRBJ2-1, with a weak D call TRBD2 (5 bases). The CDR3 totals 17 residues. V shed 0 bases and J shed 7 bases, with 20 bases lying between them. CDR1 is SGHDT, CDR2 YYEEEE, per germline.

As DNA, the CDR3 is TGCGCCAGCAGCCACCTGACAGGGGAAAAAAACATTCAGTACTTC. Its translation: CASSHLTGEKNIQYF. The V call is TRBV4-3, the J call TRBJ2-4; 8 positions agree with TRBD1. The CDR3 has 15 residues. The germline V gene encodes CDR1 LGHNA and CDR2 YSLEER. V lost 3 bases and J lost 4; bases outside the gene matches: 5.

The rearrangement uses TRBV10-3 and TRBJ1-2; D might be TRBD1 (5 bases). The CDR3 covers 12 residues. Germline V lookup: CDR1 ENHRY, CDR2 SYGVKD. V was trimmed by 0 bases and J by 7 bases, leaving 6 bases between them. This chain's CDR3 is CAISESGGGYTF. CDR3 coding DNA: TGTGCCATCAGTGAGTCGGGGGGTGGCTACACCTTC.

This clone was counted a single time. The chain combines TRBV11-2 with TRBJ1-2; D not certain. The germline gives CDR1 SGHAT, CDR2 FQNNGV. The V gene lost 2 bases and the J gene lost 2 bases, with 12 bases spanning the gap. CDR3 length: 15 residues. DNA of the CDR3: TGTGCCAGCAGCTTAATTCCGGGATCAAACTATGGCTACACCTTC. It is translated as CASSLIPGSNYGYTF.

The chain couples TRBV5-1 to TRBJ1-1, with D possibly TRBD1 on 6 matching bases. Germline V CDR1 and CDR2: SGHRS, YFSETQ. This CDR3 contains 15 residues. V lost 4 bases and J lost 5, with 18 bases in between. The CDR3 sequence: CASSRWTADGTEAFF. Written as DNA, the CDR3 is TGCGCCAGCAGCCGGTGGACAGCTGATGGGACTGAAGCTTTCTTT.

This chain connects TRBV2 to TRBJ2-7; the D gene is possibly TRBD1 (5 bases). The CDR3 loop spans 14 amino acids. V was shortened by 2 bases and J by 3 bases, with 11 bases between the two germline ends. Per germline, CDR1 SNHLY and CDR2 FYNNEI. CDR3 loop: CASSEQGYGYEQYF. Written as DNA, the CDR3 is TGTGCCAGCAGTGAACAGGGATACGGCTACGAGCAGTACTTC.

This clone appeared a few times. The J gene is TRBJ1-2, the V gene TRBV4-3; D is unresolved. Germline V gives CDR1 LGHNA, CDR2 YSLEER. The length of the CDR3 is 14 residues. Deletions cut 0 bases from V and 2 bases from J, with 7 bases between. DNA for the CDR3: TGCGCCAGCAGCCAAGATGGAGTCAACTATGGCTACACCTTC. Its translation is CASSQDGVNYGYTF.

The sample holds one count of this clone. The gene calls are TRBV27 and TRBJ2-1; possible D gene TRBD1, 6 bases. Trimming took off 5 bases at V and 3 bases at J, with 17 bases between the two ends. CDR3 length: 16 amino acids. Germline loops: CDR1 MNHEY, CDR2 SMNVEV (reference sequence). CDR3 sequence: CASSQVPGEFYNEQFF. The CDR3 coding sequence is TGTGCCAGCAGTCAAGTTCCAGGGGAGTTCTACAATGAGCAGTTCTTC.

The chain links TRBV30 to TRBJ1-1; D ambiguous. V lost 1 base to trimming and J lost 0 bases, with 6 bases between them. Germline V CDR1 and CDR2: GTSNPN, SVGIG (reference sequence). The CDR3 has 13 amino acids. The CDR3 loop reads CAWSADMNTEAFF. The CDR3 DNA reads TGTGCCTGGAGTGCAGACATGAACACTGAAGCTTTCTTT. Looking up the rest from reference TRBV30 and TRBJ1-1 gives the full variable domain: SQTIHQWPATLVQPVGSPLSLECTVEGTSNPNLYWYRQAAGRGLQLLFYSVGIGQISSEVPQNLSASRPQDRQFILSSKKLLLSDSGFYLCAWSADMNTEAFFGQGTRLTVV.

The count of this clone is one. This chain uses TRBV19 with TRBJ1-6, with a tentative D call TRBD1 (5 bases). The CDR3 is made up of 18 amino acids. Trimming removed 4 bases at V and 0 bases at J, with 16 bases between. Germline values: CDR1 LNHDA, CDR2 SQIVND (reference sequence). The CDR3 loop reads CASSKQVTESSYNSPLHF. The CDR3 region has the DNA TGTGCCAGTAGTAAACAAGTGACAGAGAGCTCCTATAATTCACCCCTCCACTTT.

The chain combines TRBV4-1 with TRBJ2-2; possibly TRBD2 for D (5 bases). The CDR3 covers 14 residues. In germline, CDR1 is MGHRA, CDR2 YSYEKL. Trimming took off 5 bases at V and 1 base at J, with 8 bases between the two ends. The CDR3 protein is CASSVAGNTGELFF. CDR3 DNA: TGCGCCAGCAGCGTCGCGGGGAACACCGGGGAGCTGTTTTTT.

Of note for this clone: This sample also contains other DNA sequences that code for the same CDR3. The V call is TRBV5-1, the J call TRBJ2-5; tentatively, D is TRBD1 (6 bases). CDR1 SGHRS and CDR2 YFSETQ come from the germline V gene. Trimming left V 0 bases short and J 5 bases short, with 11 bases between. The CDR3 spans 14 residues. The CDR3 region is CASSLAGQGETQYF. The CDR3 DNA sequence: TGCGCCAGCAGCTTGGCTGGGCAGGGGGAGACCCAGTACTTC.

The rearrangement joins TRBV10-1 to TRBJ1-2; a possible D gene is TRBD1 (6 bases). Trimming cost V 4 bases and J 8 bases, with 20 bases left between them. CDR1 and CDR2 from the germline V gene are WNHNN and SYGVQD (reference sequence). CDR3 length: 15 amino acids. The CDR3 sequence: CASSAGTLRLYGYTF. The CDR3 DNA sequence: TGCGCCAGCAGTGCCGGGACATTAAGGCTCTACGGCTACACCTTC.